This TCR beta chain derives from a study of Ad26.COV2.S vaccination and SARS-CoV-2 variants. J lost 4 bases, V lost 3 bases, and 2 bases had no gene match. The CDR3 has 15 residues. The germline V gene encodes CDR1 MRHNA and CDR2 SNTAGT. The sample holds a few counts of this clone. Only in-frame clones appear in the TCRdb table, and some are missing; sequencing was by immunoSEQ multiplex PCR. The table records 350,000 to 450,000 clones, 87% of them present only once. Specified treatment: some 20 received Ad26.COV2.S at low or high dose, single or two shots; 5 received placebo; per-sample allocation not given. Sampling was performed 63 days after the first vaccine or placebo injection.

The chain uses TRBV6-4 and TRBJ2-3, with 12 bases lining up with TRBD2. The specimen was peripheral blood, collected in a trial of Ad26.COV2.S vaccine versus placebo. The TCR comes from a person aged 18-60 years who received the Ad26.COV2.S COVID-19 vaccine or a placebo. CDR3 sequence: CASSEGTSGPDTQYF. The CDR3 coding sequence is TGTGCCAGCAGTGAGGGGACTAGCGGGCCAGATACGCAGTATTTT.